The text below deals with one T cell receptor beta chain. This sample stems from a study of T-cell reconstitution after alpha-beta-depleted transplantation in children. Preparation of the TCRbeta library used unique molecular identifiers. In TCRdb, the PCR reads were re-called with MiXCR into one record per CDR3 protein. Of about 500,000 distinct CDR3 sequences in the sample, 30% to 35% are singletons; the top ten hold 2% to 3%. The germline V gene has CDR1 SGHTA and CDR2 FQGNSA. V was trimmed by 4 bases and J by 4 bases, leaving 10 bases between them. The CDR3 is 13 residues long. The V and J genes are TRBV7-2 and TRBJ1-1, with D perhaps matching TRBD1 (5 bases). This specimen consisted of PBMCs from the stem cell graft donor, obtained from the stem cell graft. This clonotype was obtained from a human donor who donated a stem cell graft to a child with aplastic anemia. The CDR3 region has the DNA TGTGCCAGCAGCTCCCAACAGGTCACTGAAGCTTTCTTT. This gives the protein CASSSQQVTEAFF.